Shown below are 13 T cell receptor beta chains from a single sample sequenced in a study of OX40 agonist ivuxolimab in advanced cancers. Clones were read by immunoSEQ multiplex PCR, and TCRdb kept only the in-frame ones, dropping some. This sample has about 54,000 clones, with around 89% found just once. The sequenced sample was CD4+ or CD8+ T cells sorted from blood, obtained in a trial of the OX40 agonist ivuxolimab. The source is an adult with an advanced solid tumor such as melanoma, head and neck, liver or kidney cancer.

This chain uses TRBV5-1 with TRBJ1-5; no definite D call. Germline V CDR1 and CDR2: SGHRS, YFSETQ. The CDR3 covers 16 residues. Trimming removed 2 bases at V and 6 bases at J, with 18 bases between. The chain's CDR3 is CASSLGSAGSGQPQHF. CDR3 in DNA: TGCGCCAGCAGCTTAGGTTCGGCCGGGAGCGGTCAGCCCCAGCATTTT.

The gene calls are TRBV29-1 and TRBJ1-1; D gene unclear. The CDR3 covers 10 residues. Germline CDR1 reads SQVTM; CDR2 reads ANQGSEA. The V end was cut by 7 bases, the J end by 1 base, with 4 bases between. The CDR3 is CSASNTEAFF. Written as DNA, the CDR3 is TGCAGCGCCTCGAACACTGAAGCTTTCTTT. Together with reference TRBV29-1 and TRBJ1-1, the CDR3 gives the full variable domain: SAVISQKPSRDICQRGTSLTIQCQVDSQVTMMFWYRQQPGQSLTLIATANQGSEATYESGFVIDKFPISRPNLTFSTLTVSNMSPEDSSIYLCSASNTEAFFGQGTRLTVV.

The chain has TRBV6-1 and TRBJ1-2; D is unresolved. The germline V and J ends were trimmed by 8 bases and 7 bases, with 14 bases remaining between them. Germline V gene data show CDR1 as MNHNS and CDR2 as SASEGT. CDR3 length: 12 amino acids. This CDR3 reads CASFLVRSGYTF. The CDR3 nucleotides are TGTGCCAGCTTCTTGGTTAGGAGTGGCTACACCTTC.

V gene TRBV5-1 combines with J gene TRBJ1-1, with TRBD1 as a possible D gene (6 bases). Trimming left V 3 bases short and J 1 base short, with 10 bases between. Germline V lookup: CDR1 SGHRS, CDR2 YFSETQ. This CDR3 has 14 residues. The CDR3 reads CASSSIGGNTEAFF. The CDR3 coding sequence is TGCGCCAGCAGCTCCATAGGGGGGAACACTGAAGCTTTCTTT.

This clone was observed once. This rearrangement joins TRBV27 to TRBJ1-1, with TRBD1 identical over 8 bases. Germline V gene lookup returns CDR1 MNHEY and CDR2 SMNVEV (reference sequence). This CDR3 is built from 15 residues. Losses at the gene ends were 4 bases for V and 4 bases for J; bases not matched to a gene: 8. The CDR3 DNA reads TGTGCCAGCAGTTCCGGGACAGGCGGGAGCACTGAAGCTTTCTTT. It specifies CASSSGTGGSTEAFF.

The chain links TRBV19 to TRBJ2-2; the match to TRBD1 covers 10 bases. V was clipped by 7 bases and J by 4 bases; unmatched bases: 6. There are 15 residues in the CDR3. The germline V gene has CDR1 LNHDA and CDR2 SQIVND (reference sequence). The CDR3 protein is CASTRGQGSTGELFF. The DNA for the CDR3 is TGTGCCAGTACCAGGGGACAGGGGAGCACCGGGGAGCTGTTTTTT.

The chain couples TRBV2 to TRBJ2-3; D might be TRBD2 (6 bases). The CDR3 runs 15 residues. Trimming took off 6 bases at V and 2 bases at J, with 15 bases between the two ends. The germline gives CDR1 SNHLY, CDR2 FYNNEI. The chain's CDR3 is CASRRTGANTDTQYF. Here the CDR3 DNA reads TGTGCCAGCAGGAGGACGGGAGCTAACACAGATACGCAGTATTTT.

The rearrangement links TRBV19 to TRBJ2-1; 7 positions match TRBD1. This CDR3 region has 14 residues. The germline V gene has CDR1 LNHDA and CDR2 SQIVND (reference sequence). V shed 6 bases and J 2 bases; nucleotides not matched to a gene: 4. The CDR3 reads CASSGTAPYNEQFF. As DNA, the CDR3 is TGTGCCAGTAGCGGGACAGCACCCTACAATGAGCAGTTCTTC.

The V gene is TRBV7-8, the J gene TRBJ2-2, with 10 positions matching TRBD1. Germline assignment: CDR1 SGHVS and CDR2 FQNEAQ. After removal of 4 bases from V and 1 base from J, the junction contained 12 bases not matched to a gene. The CDR3 has 19 residues. The CDR3 is CASSSQWTGGFVNTGELFF. The CDR3 DNA reads TGTGCCAGCAGCTCCCAATGGACAGGGGGTTTTGTGAACACCGGGGAGCTGTTTTTT.

V gene TRBV30 combines with J gene TRBJ1-5; tentatively, D is TRBD1 (5 bases). V was pared by 1 base and J by 7 bases, with 14 bases between. CDR1 is GTSNPN and CDR2 is SVGIG in the germline V gene (reference sequence). The length of the CDR3 is 14 residues. The CDR3 DNA sequence: TGTGCCTGGAGTGCGATGGGGGGAGGCCAGCCCCAGCATTTT. Translated, it gives CAWSAMGGGQPQHF.

The rearrangement links TRBV29-1 to TRBJ1-2; D possibly corresponds to TRBD1 (6 bases). The CDR3 is 13 residues long. Per the germline V gene, CDR1 is SQVTM and CDR2 is ANQGSEA. V shed 6 bases and J shed 8 bases, with 19 bases lying between them. CDR3 nucleotide sequence: TGCAGCGTCTCATTAGGGGCCCAGGGGGGCTACACCTTC. As protein: CSVSLGAQGGYTF.

The V gene is TRBV28, the J gene TRBJ2-1, with D unclear. This CDR3 is built from 13 residues. V was shortened by 4 bases and J by 6 bases, with 10 bases between the two germline ends. Germline V CDR1 and CDR2: MDHEN, SYDVKM. The CDR3 sequence: CASSSPGSNEQFF. The CDR3 DNA reads as TGTGCCAGCAGTTCCCCCGGTAGCAATGAGCAGTTCTTC.

The gene calls are TRBV7-3 and TRBJ2-3; perhaps TRBD2 as D (5 bases). The CDR3 runs 16 residues. V was clipped by 1 base and J by 1 base, with 12 bases between them. Germline V gene data show CDR1 as SGHTA and CDR2 as FQGTGA. The CDR3 reads CASSLRPLGGTDTQYF. CDR3 DNA: TGTGCCAGCAGCTTAAGGCCCCTGGGAGGCACAGATACGCAGTATTTT.